The rows below give T cell receptor beta chains drawn from one sample of a study of patients and donors after allogeneic stem cell transplantation. One entry per CDR3 protein, called by TCRdb with MiXCR from the RT-PCR reads. The sample contains about a million distinct CDR3 sequences, approximately 18% of which appear only once. The sample consisted of blood, either unsorted or a sorted T cell fraction (not recorded which). The source is a human donor who was either an allogeneic HSCT recipient or a stem cell or donor lymphocyte infusion donor (not recorded which). It is not recorded whose cells these are; they may come from a transplant donor. CDR3s include the opening cysteine and the closing phenylalanine or tryptophan. A D gene is named only where the DNA matches it firmly. Only part of the rows carry a size: once, few, many, or a class if the clone is expanded.

CASSQDRRSPYEQYF	TGCGCCAGCAGCCAAGATCGGCGGAGTCCCTACGAGCAGTACTTC	NA	TRBV4-3	TRBJ2-7	NA
CSAEDRVSTDTQYF	TGCAGTGCTGAAGATAGGGTCAGCACAGATACGCAGTATTTT	few	TRBV20-1	TRBJ2-3	NA
CASTRGRRNTEAFF	TGTGCCAGCACCCGGGGACGGCGGAACACTGAAGCTTTCTTT	NA	TRBV2	TRBJ1-1	NA
CASSLDQTSYEQYF	TGTGCCAGCAGCTTGGACCAGACCTCCTACGAGCAGTACTTC	NA	TRBV5-6	TRBJ2-7	NA
CSAPGQRVRNTEAFF	TGCAGTGCTCCGGGACAGAGGGTTAGGAACACTGAAGCTTTCTTT	few	TRBV20-1	TRBJ1-1	TRBD1
CATSDTRRRDNEQFF	TGTGCCACCAGTGATACTCGCAGGAGGGACAATGAGCAGTTCTTC	NA	TRBV24-1	TRBJ2-1	NA
CASSQDPGVGRNEQFF	TGTGCCAGCAGCCAAGACCCGGGAGTCGGGAGGAATGAGCAGTTCTTC	NA	TRBV3-1	TRBJ2-1	TRBD2
CASSPPYASTTDTQYF	TGTGCCAGCTCACCACCGTACGCATCGACCACAGATACGCAGTATTTT	NA	TRBV18	TRBJ2-3	NA
CASVQSYNEQFF	TGTGCCAGCGTACAGTCCTACAATGAGCAGTTCTTC	NA	TRBV7-2	TRBJ2-1	NA
CASNPSLGQGYTEAFF	TGTGCCAGTAACCCGTCACTGGGACAGGGGTACACTGAAGCTTTCTTT	NA	TRBV19	TRBJ1-1	TRBD1
CSARGGNIQYF	TGCAGTGCTAGGGGAGGAAACATTCAGTACTTC	NA	TRBV20-1	TRBJ2-4	NA
CASSREETQFF	TGTGCCAGCAGCCGTGAAGAGACCCAGTTCTTC	NA	TRBV6-2/TRBV6-3	TRBJ2-1	NA